The clone carrying this T cell receptor beta chain was counted between two and nine times. This entry belongs to a study of blood T cell repertoires in COVID-19. Study as a whole: Samples representing acute and convalescent COVID-19 were sourced from the United States, Italy and Spain. The analysed material was cDNA or gDNA that came from T cells, B-cell-depleted T cells, or PBMCs.

In the original processing: Amplification with reference gene primers provided the estimates of nucleated cell counts. Profiling relied on immunoSEQ multiplex PCR, and the TCRdb table lists in-frame clones only, not all of them. V and J calls and clone size are given by that table; D and trimming were obtained from the DNA. The table has tens of thousands of clones, 70% to 90% seen once. CDR1 and CDR2 from the germline V gene are SGHTS and YDEGEE. CDR3 size: 14 residues. V trimming: 4 bases; J trimming: 6 bases; junction bases outside the gene matches: 8. Sequenced input: peripheral blood. The chain employs TRBV5-8 and TRBJ2-3; 7 positions agree with TRBD2. This TCR derives from a woman of 80 years or more in a cohort sampled during active or convalescent COVID-19. CDR3 sequence reads: CASSRGRAPDTQYF. CDR3 sequence (DNA): TGTGCCAGCAGCCGTGGGAGGGCCCCTGATACGCAGTATTTT.